The 5 T cell receptor beta chains listed next were all sequenced from one sample in a study of blood T cell repertoires in COVID-19. Some clones are missing from TCRdb's copy, which holds only in-frame ones; the method was immunoSEQ multiplex PCR. The table shows roughly 200,000 clones, with roughly 85% occurring only once. The sequenced sample was peripheral blood. The receptors were sampled from a man aged 55-75 years with active or convalescent COVID-19.

The V and J genes are TRBV7-3 and TRBJ2-2; 9 positions agree with TRBD2. CDR3 size: 15 residues. V dropped 0 bases and J dropped 4; count of bases not matched to a gene: 0. Germline V gene sequence: CDR1 SGHTA, CDR2 FQGTGA. The CDR3 loop reads CASSLTAGGTGELFF. DNA of the CDR3: TGTGCCAGCAGCTTAACAGCGGGGGGCACCGGGGAGCTGTTTTTT. The entire variable domain, with the rest obtained from reference TRBV7-3 and TRBJ2-2, is as follows: GAGVSQTPSNKVTEKGKYVELRCDPISGHTALYWYRQSLGQGPEFLIYFQGTGAADDSGLPNDRFFAVRPEGSVSTLKIQRTERGDSAVYLCASSLTAGGTGELFFGEGSRLTVL.

This clone was counted once. The CDR3 DNA is TGTGCCAGCTCACTCAACCGACAGGGGGATAATTCACCCCTCCACTTT. Translated: CASSLNRQGDNSPLHF. The chain couples TRBV18 to TRBJ1-6; 9 nucleotides match TRBD1. Germline V gives CDR1 KGHSH, CDR2 LQKENI. This CDR3 contains 16 residues. Trimming took 4 bases from V and 5 from J; bases not matched to a gene: 6.

CDR3 in amino acids: CASSDPTTIYGYTF. Here the CDR3 DNA reads TGTGCCAGCAGTGACCCGACGACAATCTATGGCTACACCTTC. The rearrangement uses TRBV6-1 and TRBJ1-2; D unresolved. The CDR3 runs 14 residues. Germline assignment: CDR1 MNHNS and CDR2 SASEGT. Trimming left V 3 bases short and J 4 bases short, with 12 bases between.

A note on this clone: The sample carries other DNA sequences with the same CDR3. In DNA, the CDR3 is TGTGCCAGCAGTTACAGGGACAATGAGCAGTTCTTC. This sequence encodes CASSYRDNEQFF. The V call is TRBV11-2, the J call TRBJ2-1; D possibly corresponds to TRBD1 (6 bases). This CDR3 comprises 12 residues. V was cut by 6 bases and J by 5 bases, with 8 bases left in between. Germline CDR1 SGHAT, CDR2 FQNNGV.

The rearrangement joins TRBV19 to TRBJ2-1, with 9 bases aligning to TRBD2. V trimming: 4 bases; J trimming: 2 bases; junction bases outside the gene matches: 9. This CDR3 comprises 17 residues. CDR1 and CDR2 (germline): LNHDA, SQIVND (reference sequence). CDR3 sequence reads: CASSRGGGLATYNEQFF. The CDR3, as DNA: TGTGCCAGTAGTAGAGGGGGGGGACTAGCCACCTACAATGAGCAGTTCTTC.